This T cell receptor (beta chain) was recovered during a study of T cells in women clearing cervical HPV infection. Study in general: Women with histologically confirmed HPV16-related CIN3 or worse, 2 with invasive cancer, served as cases. Controls' single incident HPV16 infection cleared within 12 months without precancer. Overall study results and limits: Each sample's T-cell count was unknown, possibly confounding richness. Cases carried less TRBV6-7 than controls: 0.11% versus 0.16%.

V lost 5 bases and J lost 0, with 8 bases in between. Germline CDR1 and CDR2: KGHSH and LQKENI. CDR3 size: 14 residues. Sequenced by immunoSEQ multiplex PCR; TCRdb stores in-frame clones only, minus some. The sample table sets out more than 20,000 clones. Concerning this clone: Its antigen is undetermined. The read stops 3 residues short of the end of the CDR3; the missing end is completed from the germline J gene.

The sequence was collected from a woman aged 18 to 75 with a cervical HPV16 infection that either progressed to CIN3+ or cleared (not recorded which). The chain combines TRBV18 with TRBJ1-5; D unclear. Sequences were obtained from blood buffy coat. The covered CDR3 bases are TGTGCCAGCTCAGGCACAGATAGCAATCAGCCC. Protein: CASSGTDSNQP. The entire CDR3 sequence reads CASSGTDSNQPQHF.